A selection of T cell receptor beta chains follows, all from one sample in a study of blood T cell repertoires in COVID-19. Measured with immunoSEQ multiplex PCR; TCRdb has only the in-frame clones, and not every one. Of roughly 500,000 clones listed, approximately 87% are singletons. Sequencing used PBMCs or T cells enriched from blood (not recorded which). The source is a woman aged 40 to 55 who had recovered from COVID-19. The CDR3 runs from the conserved cysteine through the conserved F or W. The order of the fields is D gene, CDR3 length, V gene, J gene, clone size, CDR3 protein, CDR3 DNA. A D gene is named only where the DNA matches it firmly. Some rows mark clone size as missing; the rest say once, few, many or name a class of expanded clone.

>TRBD1|12|TRBV27|TRBJ1-1|-
CASSFPGQEAFF
TGTGCCAGCAGTTTCCCGGGACAGGAAGCTTTCTTT
>-|17|TRBV21-1|TRBJ2-3|-
CASSSSLAAYLRDTQYF
TGTGCCAGCAGCAGTTCGCTAGCGGCTTACCTTAGGGATACGCAGTATTTT
>TRBD1|15|TRBV13|TRBJ1-5|-
CASSLGGTAGQPQHF
TGTGCCAGCAGCTTAGGCGGGACAGCCGGACAGCCCCAGCATTTT
>-|15|TRBV9|TRBJ2-5|once
CASSVDAGFQETQYF
TGTGCCAGCAGCGTAGACGCAGGGTTCCAAGAGACCCAGTACTTC
>TRBD2|17|TRBV25-1|TRBJ2-5|-
CASSEYRTSGRGETQYF
TGTGCCAGCAGTGAATATAGAACTAGCGGGCGGGGGGAGACCCAGTACTTC
>TRBD2|15|TRBV2|TRBJ2-4|-
CASRGTNLAKNIQYF
TGTGCCAGCAGGGGGACTAATCTAGCCAAAAACATTCAGTACTTC
>TRBD1|12|TRBV30|TRBJ1-1|-
CAWSSGGTEAFF
TGTGCCTGGAGTTCAGGGGGCACTGAAGCTTTCTTT
>TRBD1|17|TRBV30|TRBJ1-4|-
CAWSPSDRPGLNEKLFF
TGTGCCTGGAGTCCCTCGGACAGGCCGGGCCTTAATGAAAAACTGTTTTTT
>TRBD2|17|TRBV28|TRBJ2-1|-
CASSPPGLAGSADEQFF
TGTGCCAGCAGTCCCCCGGGACTAGCGGGAAGCGCTGATGAGCAGTTCTTC
>TRBD2|14|TRBV15|TRBJ2-3|-
CATSRGAGADTQYF
TGTGCCACCAGCAGAGGCGCGGGAGCAGATACGCAGTATTTT
>-|16|TRBV10-3|TRBJ2-5|-
CAISESARQGRKTQYF
TGTGCCATCAGTGAGTCGGCCCGGCAGGGGCGGAAGACCCAGTACTTC
>-|16|TRBV5-1|TRBJ2-1|-
CASSPEAGASYNEQFF
TGCGCCAGCAGCCCGGAGGCGGGTGCCTCCTACAATGAGCAGTTCTTC
>-|15|TRBV19|TRBJ1-5|-
CASSTKGGSHQPQHF
TGTGCCAGTAGTACCAAGGGAGGGAGTCATCAGCCCCAGCATTTT
>TRBD1|15|TRBV5-8|TRBJ2-7|-
CASSLWDRVSYEQYF
TGTGCCAGCAGCTTGTGGGACAGGGTATCCTACGAGCAGTACTTC
>-|13|TRBV11-3|TRBJ2-7|-
CASMGQGSHEQYF
TGTGCCAGTATGGGGCAGGGCAGCCACGAGCAGTACTTC
>-|17|TRBV11-2|TRBJ1-5|few
CASSLDHGSGSNRPQHF
TGTGCCAGCAGCTTAGATCATGGGAGCGGGTCTAATAGGCCCCAGCATTTT
>-|12|TRBV7-2|TRBJ1-1|-
CASSLDRRRAFF
TGTGCCAGCAGCTTAGACAGGCGCCGAGCTTTCTTT
>-|17|TRBV6-2/TRBV6-3|TRBJ1-3|-
CASSYSLEALSGNTIYF
TGTGCCAGCAGTTACTCGCTTGAGGCCCTATCTGGAAACACCATATATTTT
>-|13|TRBV14|TRBJ1-2|-
CASSQGSGYGYTF
TGTGCCAGCAGCCAGGGTAGCGGCTATGGCTACACCTTC
>-|14|TRBV13|TRBJ1-2|-
CASSLGTGINGYTF
TGTGCCAGCAGCTTAGGCACAGGGATCAACGGCTACACCTTC
>TRBD1|15|TRBV18|TRBJ1-3|once
CASSPKTGNGNTIYF
TGTGCCAGCTCTCCGAAGACAGGGAACGGAAACACCATATATTTT
>-|14|TRBV6-4|TRBJ1-2|-
CASRADWSGDGYTF
TGTGCCAGCAGGGCCGACTGGTCGGGAGATGGCTACACCTTC
>-|14|TRBV5-1|TRBJ2-7|-
CASSLDQGPYEQYF
TGCGCCAGCAGCTTGGACCAGGGGCCCTACGAGCAGTACTTC
>-|15|TRBV27|TRBJ1-2|-
CASSPLDSQNYGYTF
TGTGCCAGCAGCCCTCTCGACAGCCAAAACTATGGCTACACCTTC
>-|14|TRBV18|TRBJ2-2|-
CASSPSPNTGELFF
TGTGCCAGCTCACCCAGTCCTAACACCGGGGAGCTGTTTTTT
>TRBD1|15|TRBV27|TRBJ2-1|-
CASSLPGQGVHEQFF
TGTGCCAGCAGTCTCCCGGGACAGGGGGTCCATGAGCAGTTCTTC
>-|14|TRBV29-1|TRBJ2-1|-
CSVERLLKDNEQFF
TGCAGCGTTGAGAGGTTGTTGAAAGACAATGAGCAGTTCTTC
>-|15|TRBV18|TRBJ1-5|few
CASSPGIGGDQPQHF
TGTGCCAGCTCACCAGGGATCGGAGGCGATCAGCCCCAGCATTTT
>TRBD1|14|TRBV27|TRBJ1-2|-
CASRTDRDPYGYTF
TGTGCCAGCAGAACAGACAGGGACCCCTATGGCTACACCTTC
>TRBD2|14|TRBV9|TRBJ2-1|-
CASSGGIRWDEQFF
TGTGCCAGCTCCGGGGGGATCCGGTGGGATGAGCAGTTCTTC
>TRBD2|16|TRBV7-2|TRBJ2-1|-
CASSLVGLLSYNEQFF
TGTGCCAGCAGCTTAGTGGGACTACTCTCCTACAATGAGCAGTTCTTC
>TRBD1|14|TRBV10-1|TRBJ2-1|once
CASSADRGRNEQFF
TGCGCCAGCAGCGCGGACAGGGGGCGCAATGAGCAGTTCTTC
>-|13|TRBV12-5|TRBJ2-2|-
CASGLDLTGELFF
TGTGCTAGTGGCCTCGATCTAACCGGGGAGCTGTTTTTT
>-|23|TRBV15|TRBJ2-3|few
CATSRDRESRGVLGLSGGDTQYF
TGTGCCACCAGCAGAGATAGAGAATCGCGGGGTGTGTTGGGACTCTCTGGCGGAGATACGCAGTATTTT
>TRBD1|19|TRBV9|TRBJ2-1|-
CASSVDRGRALPTYNEQFF
TGTGCCAGCAGCGTAGACAGGGGGCGGGCACTCCCTACCTACAATGAGCAGTTCTTC
>TRBD1|13|TRBV12-3/TRBV12-4|TRBJ1-2|-
CASSRTGLYGYTF
TGTGCCAGCAGCCGGACAGGGCTCTATGGCTACACCTTC
>TRBD2|15|TRBV5-1|TRBJ2-3|-
CASSPGDSGSNTQYF
TGCGCCAGCAGCCCTGGTGATAGCGGGAGCAATACGCAGTATTTT
>TRBD2|18|TRBV4-3|TRBJ2-1|-
CASSQEGTSGYSYNEQFF
TGCGCCAGCAGCCAAGAGGGGACTAGCGGGTACTCCTACAATGAGCAGTTCTTC
>-|16|TRBV5-3|TRBJ2-7|-
CARSLTPSSRPYEQYF
TGTGCCAGAAGCCTAACGCCTAGCAGCCGCCCCTACGAGCAGTACTTC
>TRBD1|15|TRBV19|TRBJ2-1|-
CASSLMGQGGAYQFF
TGTGCCAGTAGTCTGATGGGACAGGGGGGGGCTTATCAGTTCTTC
>-|14|TRBV19|TRBJ1-2|-
CASSSGTFNYGYTF
TGTGCCAGTAGTTCGGGTACTTTTAACTATGGCTACACCTTC
>-|14|TRBV7-9|TRBJ1-2|-
CASSEVGQVSGYTF
TGTGCCAGCAGCGAAGTAGGTCAGGTTTCTGGCTACACCTTC
>-|15|TRBV10-3|TRBJ2-3|-
CAISEMSSGTDTQYF
TGTGCCATCAGTGAGATGTCTAGCGGCACAGATACGCAGTATTTT
>TRBD1|14|TRBV28|TRBJ1-2|-
CASSSRTGENGYTF
TGTGCCAGCAGTTCCCGGACAGGGGAGAATGGCTACACCTTC
>-|14|TRBV4-1|TRBJ2-5|-
CASRAQGPKETQYF
TGCGCCAGCAGAGCACAGGGACCCAAAGAGACCCAGTACTTC
>-|16|TRBV7-2|TRBJ1-1|-
CASSYRFDKPNTEAFF
TGTGCCAGCAGCTACCGCTTCGACAAACCTAACACTGAAGCTTTCTTT
>TRBD1|16|TRBV5-1|TRBJ1-3|-
CASSLAGGASGNTIYF
TGCGCCAGCAGCTTGGCAGGGGGCGCGTCTGGAAACACCATATATTTT
>-|17|TRBV18|TRBJ2-7|-
CASSPPITGTPSYEQYF
TGTGCCAGCTCACCCCCTATTACCGGGACACCCTCCTACGAGCAGTACTTC
>-|15|TRBV14|TRBJ1-1|-
CASSPEGRGNTEAFF
TGTGCCAGCAGCCCTGAGGGGAGGGGTAACACTGAAGCTTTCTTT
>TRBD1|15|TRBV7-2|TRBJ1-6|-
CASSLAPTGTVPLHF
TGTGCCAGCAGCTTAGCACCGACAGGGACGGTACCCCTCCACTTT